What follows are 29 T cell receptor beta chains derived from one specimen sequenced in a study of CD4 T cells in relation to SARS-CoV-2 and coronaviruses. Before the COVID-19 pandemic, during about 2010-2019, CD4+ T cells were taken from unexposed donors. After ten to eleven days of culture, CD4+ T cells were isolated. Sequencing used immunoSEQ multiplex PCR; TCRdb keeps in-frame clones, though not all of them. The table records around 20,000 clones, more than 70% of them present only once. Their target antigens are unknown. Sequenced sample: CD4+ T cells from PBMCs, cultured in vitro. These receptors all come from a human donor in good health.

The chain joins TRBV28 to TRBJ1-6; D unresolved. Trimming cost V 7 bases and J 9 bases, with 13 bases left between them. CDR3 length: 13 amino acids. Per germline, CDR1 MDHEN and CDR2 SYDVKM. The CDR3 spells CASTGSVISPLHF. CDR3 DNA sequence: TGTGCCAGCACAGGTTCCGTCATTTCACCCCTCCACTTT.

The rearrangement uses TRBV6-1 and TRBJ1-5; D is unclear. The CDR3 has 14 residues. Germline CDR1 reads MNHNS; CDR2 reads SASEGT. Trimming pared 2 bases from V and 4 bases from J, leaving 9 bases between. CDR3 nucleotides: TGTGCCAGCAGTGAATTTCGAGGGAATCAGCCCCAGCATTTT. This encodes CASSEFRGNQPQHF.

This chain links TRBV24-1 with TRBJ2-2, with 9 bases fitting TRBD1. This CDR3 has 18 residues. The ends lost 3 bases at V and 7 bases at J; junction bases unmatched: 14. Germline V gene sequence: CDR1 KGHDR, CDR2 SFDVKD. CDR3 coding DNA: TGTGCCACCAGTGATCGAGGGCGGGACAGGGATAAGGGCGGGGAGCTGTTTTTT. It codes for CATSDRGRDRDKGGELFF.

This clone came up a few times. This rearrangement joins TRBV3-1 (or the pseudogene TRBV3-2) to TRBJ1-1; D gene ambiguous. The germline gives CDR1 LGHDT, CDR2 YNNKEL (reference sequence). Trimming left V 0 bases short and J 0 bases short, with 2 bases between. CDR3 length: 13 amino acids. The CDR3 DNA reads as TGTGCCAGCAGCCAAGAACTGAACACTGAAGCTTTCTTT. Translating gives CASSQELNTEAFF.

The chain carries TRBV9 and TRBJ2-7; the D gene could be TRBD1 or TRBD2 (5 bases each). This CDR3 is 15 amino acids long. The germline V gene encodes CDR1 SGDLS and CDR2 YYNGEE. V was trimmed by 4 bases and J by 6 bases, leaving 20 bases between them. CDR3 loop: CASSPLSGTTTEQYF. In nucleotides, the CDR3 is TGTGCCAGCAGCCCACTGTCCGGGACGACTACCGAGCAGTACTTC.

The genes are TRBV3-1 (or the pseudogene TRBV3-2) and TRBJ1-2; D gene ambiguous. CDR1 is LGHDT and CDR2 is YNNKEL in the germline V gene (reference sequence). CDR3 size: 13 residues. V dropped 1 base and J dropped 2 bases, with 5 bases sitting between them. The CDR3 coding sequence is TGTGCCAGCAGCCAAGCGGTCAACTATGGCTACACCTTC. Translating gives CASSQAVNYGYTF.

This chain links TRBV4-1 with TRBJ2-1; 10 bases map to TRBD1. The length of the CDR3 is 15 residues. Trimming at V came to 1 base and at J to 5 bases, leaving 2 bases not matched to a gene. CDR1 is MGHRA and CDR2 is YSYEKL in the germline V gene. The chain's CDR3 is CASSQGGTGDNEQFF. The CDR3 coding sequence is TGCGCCAGCAGCCAAGGAGGGACAGGGGACAATGAGCAGTTCTTC.

The sample holds a few counts of this clone. V usage is TRBV4-1 and J usage is TRBJ1-5; the D is unclear. Germline CDR1 reads MGHRA; CDR2 reads YSYEKL. The CDR3 has 14 residues. Trimming stripped 3 bases from V and 0 bases from J, with 6 bases between. CDR3 loop: CASSQAGSNQPQHF. CDR3 coding DNA: TGCGCCAGCAGCCAGGCAGGTAGCAATCAGCCCCAGCATTTT.

The chain recombines TRBV12-5 with TRBJ2-2, with 8 bases aligning to TRBD2. Germline V gene sequence: CDR1 LGHNT, CDR2 FRNRAP. The CDR3 extends over 20 amino acids. V lost 0 bases, J lost 2 bases, and 14 bases stayed unmatched. CDR3 DNA sequence: TGTGCTAGTGGTTTGGTACAGCGAGCGGGAGTATTCCATAACACCGGGGAGCTGTTTTTT. Translating gives CASGLVQRAGVFHNTGELFF.

This chain links TRBV15 with TRBJ2-3, with 12 bases fitting TRBD2. Trimming removed 5 bases from V and 1 base from J; junction bases left unmatched: 4. Germline CDR1 reads LNHNV; CDR2 reads YYDKDF (reference sequence). The CDR3 totals 16 residues. The CDR3 sequence: CATSRRLAGGTDTQYF. CDR3 DNA: TGTGCCACCAGCCGCAGACTAGCGGGAGGCACAGATACGCAGTATTTT. Filled out from reference TRBV15 and TRBJ2-3, the complete variable domain reads DAMVIQNPRYQVTQFGKPVTLSCSQTLNHNVMYWYQQKSSQAPKLLFHYYDKDFNNEADTPDNFQSRRPNTSFCFLDIRSPGLGDTAMYLCATSRRLAGGTDTQYFGPGTRLTVL.

Written as DNA, the CDR3 is TGTGCCTGGAGATTTCTAGCGGGGGGTAGCACAGATACGCAGTATTTT. This gives the protein CAWRFLAGGSTDTQYF. This chain connects TRBV30 to TRBJ2-3; 11 bases align to TRBD2. CDR3 length: 16 residues. The germline V gene encodes CDR1 GTSNPN and CDR2 SVGIG (reference sequence). J gave up 0 bases and V 3 bases, and 5 bases lay outside the gene matches. Based on the CDR3 plus reference TRBV30 and TRBJ2-3, the full variable domain is SQTIHQWPATLVQPVGSPLSLECTVEGTSNPNLYWYRQAAGRGLQLLFYSVGIGQISSEVPQNLSASRPQDRQFILSSKKLLLSDSGFYLCAWRFLAGGSTDTQYFGPGTRLTVL.

The chain uses TRBV6-5 and TRBJ2-5; 11 nucleotides line up with TRBD2. Germline CDR1 reads MNHEY; CDR2 reads SVGAGI. The trim removed 2 bases at V and 5 bases at J, leaving 4 bases unmatched. This CDR3 contains 15 residues. The CDR3 DNA reads as TGTGCCAGCAGTTACAGACTAGCGGGAATGGAGACCCAGTACTTC. It is translated as CASSYRLAGMETQYF.

The rearrangement uses TRBV18 and TRBJ2-5; the D is unclear. The CDR3 consists of 14 residues. The germline V gene has CDR1 KGHSH and CDR2 LQKENI. V gave up 3 bases and J gave up 2 bases, with 10 bases separating them. The CDR3 here is CASSPGIGQETQYF. The CDR3 DNA follows: TGTGCCAGCTCACCGGGTATAGGGCAAGAGACCCAGTACTTC.

This clone was seen just once. This sequence joins TRBV10-3 and TRBJ2-7; D perhaps matches TRBD2 (7 bases). The germline CDR1 and CDR2 sequences are ENHRY and SYGVKD. This CDR3 has 14 amino acids. V was shortened by 3 bases and J by 2 bases, with 11 bases between the two germline ends. CDR3 region: CAISEREGAYEQYF. The CDR3 region has the DNA TGTGCCATCAGTGAAAGGGAGGGGGCCTACGAGCAGTACTTC.

The gene calls are TRBV4-2 and TRBJ1-4, with D possibly being TRBD1 (5 bases). Germline V gene data show CDR1 as LGHNA and CDR2 as YNFKEQ. Trimming cost V 2 bases and J 5 bases, with 15 bases left between them. The CDR3 is made up of 16 amino acids. CDR3 nucleotide sequence: TGTGCCAGCAGCCAACGCACCGGGACGGAAAATGAAAAACTGTTTTTT. As protein: CASSQRTGTENEKLFF.

The chain combines TRBV20-1 with TRBJ2-1; D call uncertain. The CDR3 consists of 11 residues. The V end was cut by 3 bases, the J end by 6 bases, with 6 bases between. The germline V gene encodes CDR1 DFQATT and CDR2 SNEGSKA (reference sequence). The CDR3 sequence: CSASQSNEQFF. In DNA form, the CDR3 reads TGCAGTGCTAGCCAGAGCAATGAGCAGTTCTTC.

This clone is medium-sized by share. For the CDR3, the DNA is TGTGCCAGCAGCGTCGGACAGGGGAACGACCAAGAGACCCAGTACTTC. It is translated as CASSVGQGNDQETQYF. The gene calls are TRBV5-5 and TRBJ2-5; TRBD1 matches at 9 bases. CDR3 length: 16 residues. V trimming: 4 bases; J trimming: 0 bases; junction bases outside the gene matches: 7. Germline CDR1 is SGHKS and CDR2 is YYEKEE (reference sequence).

The gene calls are TRBV7-8 and TRBJ2-6, with D perhaps given as TRBD1 or TRBD2 (5 bases each). The V and J ends lost 5 bases and 5 bases respectively, with 25 bases between them. Germline V gene sequence: CDR1 SGHVS, CDR2 FQNEAQ. The CDR3 is 19 residues long. The CDR3 region is CASSRRRGHREGRANVLTF. The CDR3 DNA reads as TGTGCCAGCAGCAGAAGACGTGGACACCGGGAAGGGAGGGCCAACGTCCTGACTTTC.

This CDR3 is CASSPVQGGDTQYF. The CDR3 DNA follows: TGTGCCAGCTCACCCGTTCAGGGAGGGGATACGCAGTATTTT. The chain has TRBV18 and TRBJ2-3; TRBD2 matches 7 bases. CDR3 length equals 14 residues. After removal of 3 bases from V and 6 bases from J, the junction contained 6 bases not matched to a gene. Germline values: CDR1 KGHSH, CDR2 LQKENI.

The rearrangement uses TRBV4-1 and TRBJ2-1; 7 nucleotides line up with TRBD1. CDR3 length: 16 amino acids. V shed 3 bases and J 1 base; nucleotides not matched to a gene: 6. Germline V gene sequence: CDR1 MGHRA, CDR2 YSYEKL. CDR3 region: CASSQGRGSSYNEQFF. CDR3 in DNA: TGCGCCAGCAGCCAGGGCAGGGGGTCTTCCTACAATGAGCAGTTCTTC.

The chain combines TRBV2 with TRBJ1-3; TRBD1 might be the D (5 bases). The germline V gene encodes CDR1 SNHLY and CDR2 FYNNEI. The ends were cut back, 4 bases at V and 8 bases at J, with 9 bases in the middle. The CDR3 length is 12 residues. CDR3 nucleotide sequence: TGTGCCAGCAGTGTCTTAGGGGACACCATATATTTT. This encodes CASSVLGDTIYF.

This clone has a single count. The chain employs TRBV19 and TRBJ2-5; 10 bases line up with TRBD2. CDR3 size: 16 residues. V shed 3 bases, J shed 5 bases, and the junction held 9 bases outside the gene matches. Germline V gene data show CDR1 as LNHDA and CDR2 as SQIVND (reference sequence). The CDR3: CASSIQEREGFETQYF. The CDR3 DNA reads TGTGCCAGTAGTATTCAAGAGCGGGAGGGCTTTGAGACCCAGTACTTC. The full variable domain, completed using reference TRBV19 and TRBJ2-5, is DGGITQSPKYLFRKEGQNVTLSCEQNLNHDAMYWYRQDPGQGLRLIYYSQIVNDFQKGDIAEGYSVSREKKESFPLTVTSAQKNPTAFYLCASSIQEREGFETQYFGPGTRLLVL.

The rearrangement joins TRBV5-1 to TRBJ1-1; D unresolved. Germline CDR1 SGHRS, CDR2 YFSETQ. V was shortened by 0 bases and J by 0 bases, with 18 bases between the two germline ends. The CDR3 covers 18 residues. The chain's CDR3 is CASSLEAGWAGVNTEAFF. The CDR3 bases are TGCGCCAGCAGCTTGGAGGCTGGTTGGGCTGGGGTGAACACTGAAGCTTTCTTT.

By its share, this clone is medium-sized (0.01 to 0.1%). This chain joins TRBV9 and TRBJ2-1; TRBD2 agrees at 11 bases. With 6 bases clipped from V and 7 bases from J, the junction kept 12 bases outside the gene matches. CDR3 length: 16 residues. Per the germline V gene, CDR1 is SGDLS and CDR2 is YYNGEE. The CDR3 here is CASTTEGGLAVNEQFF. In DNA form, the CDR3 reads TGTGCCAGCACCACGGAAGGGGGACTAGCGGTAAATGAGCAGTTCTTC.

V gene TRBV5-1 combines with J gene TRBJ2-2; 12 bases map to TRBD2. CDR1 SGHRS and CDR2 YFSETQ come from the germline V gene. The CDR3 contains 18 residues. V was pared by 0 bases and J by 5 bases, with 8 bases of the junction left unmatched. CDR3 bases: TGCGCCAGCAGCTTGGGCGCAACTAGCGGGAGGTGGACCGGGGAGCTGTTTTTT. Translated, it gives CASSLGATSGRWTGELFF.

The chain couples TRBV6-4 to TRBJ2-5, with 8 bases that match TRBD1. The trim removed 5 bases at V and 4 bases at J, leaving 3 bases unmatched. Germline CDR1 is MRHNA and CDR2 is SNTAGT. This CDR3 contains 13 residues. In DNA form, the CDR3 reads TGTGCCAGCAGTCGTGACAGGGGAGAGACCCAGTACTTC. As protein: CASSRDRGETQYF.

V is TRBV3-1 (or the pseudogene TRBV3-2) and J is TRBJ1-3; D is undetermined. Germline CDR1 and CDR2: LGHDT and YNNKEL (reference sequence). Trimming removed 3 bases from V and 4 bases from J, with 10 bases in between. The CDR3 is 14 amino acids. CDR3 sequence (DNA): TGTGCCAGCAGCCAGGCGCCACGGGGAAACACCATATATTTT. Its protein is CASSQAPRGNTIYF.

This clone has a handful of counts. This rearrangement joins TRBV19 to TRBJ2-5, with TRBD1 identical over 8 bases. Germline CDR1 is LNHDA and CDR2 is SQIVND (reference sequence). V was pared by 4 bases and J by 5 bases, with 6 bases of the junction left unmatched. This CDR3 is built from 14 residues. CDR3: CASSTGQGRETQYF. The CDR3 coding sequence is TGTGCCAGTAGTACCGGACAGGGCAGGGAGACCCAGTACTTC.

The chain joins TRBV6-4 to TRBJ2-3, with TRBD2 matching 12 bases. V lost 3 bases, J lost 3 bases, and 4 bases stayed unmatched. This CDR3 has 16 residues. The germline V gene encodes CDR1 MRHNA and CDR2 SNTAGT. The CDR3: CASSERTSGETDTQYF. CDR3 DNA: TGTGCCAGCAGTGAGCGGACTAGCGGGGAAACAGATACGCAGTATTTT.